The 13 T cell receptor beta chains given below trace back to one sample, sequenced in a study of cytomegalovirus exposure and HLA in healthy donors. This PCR relied on a set of 60 Vbeta primers and 13 Jbeta primers. This table comes from immunoSEQ multiplex PCR, and its TCRdb copy is limited to in-frame clones, with some not included. Of 200,000 to 300,000 clones in the sample, more than 75% are singletons; the top ten hold 5% to 6.5%. The sample taken for sequencing was PBMCs. The receptors stem from a middle-aged woman in good health and CMV-seropositive.

This rearrangement joins TRBV9 to TRBJ1-2; TRBD1 aligns across 7 bases. Germline V gene data show CDR1 as SGDLS and CDR2 as YYNGEE. V was clipped by 3 bases and J by 5 bases; unmatched bases: 10. The CDR3 contains 15 residues. The CDR3 here is CASSAAGGFWYGYTF. The CDR3 DNA follows: TGTGCCAGCAGCGCTGCAGGGGGATTTTGGTATGGCTACACCTTC.

The V call is TRBV19, the J call TRBJ2-1; the match to TRBD2 covers 10 bases. The CDR3 runs 16 residues. Trimming cost V 7 bases and J 1 base; bases outside gene matches: 7. The germline V gene has CDR1 LNHDA and CDR2 SQIVND (reference sequence). Here the CDR3 reads CASTRSGRRSYNEQFF. CDR3 DNA sequence: TGTGCCAGTACCCGTAGCGGGAGGCGTTCCTACAATGAGCAGTTCTTC. The full variable domain, with the rest looked up from reference TRBV19 and TRBJ2-1, is DGGITQSPKYLFRKEGQNVTLSCEQNLNHDAMYWYRQDPGQGLRLIYYSQIVNDFQKGDIAEGYSVSREKKESFPLTVTSAQKNPTAFYLCASTRSGRRSYNEQFFGPGTRLTVL.

V is TRBV7-9 and J is TRBJ1-5, with D maybe TRBD1 (5 bases). Trimming left V 5 bases short and J 5 bases short, with 7 bases between. Germline CDR1 reads SEHNR; CDR2 reads FQNEAQ (reference sequence). The CDR3 contains 12 residues. CDR3 sequence: CASSRGDQPQHF. The CDR3 DNA is TGTGCCAGCAGCCGGGGGGATCAGCCCCAGCATTTT.

V usage is TRBV30 and J usage is TRBJ1-2; possible D gene TRBD1, 5 bases. V lost 4 bases and J lost 8, with 23 bases in between. Germline CDR1 is GTSNPN and CDR2 is SVGIG (reference sequence). This CDR3 is 15 amino acids long. CDR3 DNA sequence: TGTGCCTGGAACGGCGGCAGGGCAACGGCGAGCGGCTACACCTTC. It specifies CAWNGGRATASGYTF.

This clone has more than one count but fewer than ten. V is TRBV2 and J is TRBJ2-2, with 9 bases identical to TRBD1. Germline CDR1 SNHLY, CDR2 FYNNEI. Trimming at V came to 3 bases and at J to 6 bases, leaving 8 bases not matched to a gene. This CDR3 region has 16 residues. The CDR3 DNA sequence: TGTGCCAGCAGTGATATCCGGGACAGGGAGGCCGGGGAGCTGTTTTTT. As protein: CASSDIRDREAGELFF.

This chain links TRBV5-1 with TRBJ2-3; maybe TRBD2 (6 bases). Germline CDR1 reads SGHRS; CDR2 reads YFSETQ. The CDR3 contains 14 residues. Trimming took 4 bases from V and 6 from J, leaving 15 bases between them. CDR3 nucleotide sequence: TGCGCCAGCAGCACCGAGTGGGGGAGGGATACGCAGTATTTT. Translation: CASSTEWGRDTQYF.

The chain has TRBV5-6 and TRBJ2-3, with 11 positions matching TRBD2. The germline V gene has CDR1 SGHDT and CDR2 YYEEEE. The length of the CDR3 is 17 residues. Trimming at V came to 0 bases and at J to 8 bases, leaving 11 bases not matched to a gene. As DNA, the CDR3 is TGTGCCAGCAGCTTGGAACCTAGCGGGGGGCGATTAGGTACGCAGTATTTT. This sequence encodes CASSLEPSGGRLGTQYF.

This clone was seen a few times. The gene calls are TRBV5-1 and TRBJ2-3; 11 bases agree with TRBD2. This CDR3 has 17 amino acids. Germline values: CDR1 SGHRS, CDR2 YFSETQ. V dropped 3 bases and J dropped 6; count of bases not matched to a gene: 12. CDR3 DNA sequence: TGCGCCAGCAGCTGGGGTAAACTAGCGGGGGTATTGGATACGCAGTATTTT. Translating gives CASSWGKLAGVLDTQYF.

The V and J genes are TRBV19 and TRBJ2-6, with 8 positions matching TRBD1. After removal of 7 bases from V and 0 bases from J, the junction contained 5 bases not matched to a gene. This CDR3 has 16 residues. CDR1 and CDR2 from the germline V gene are LNHDA and SQIVND (reference sequence). The CDR3: CASTRGQGSGANVLTF. CDR3 bases: TGTGCCAGTACCAGAGGACAGGGCTCTGGGGCCAACGTCCTGACTTTC.

This clone occurred a few times. This chain joins TRBV11-2 and TRBJ1-1, with unresolved D. CDR1 SGHAT and CDR2 FQNNGV come from the germline V gene. V gave up 5 bases and J gave up 0 bases, with 22 bases separating them. This CDR3 comprises 18 residues. CDR3 region: CASSPGGRSRSMNTEAFF. CDR3 in DNA: TGTGCCAGCAGCCCCGGAGGCAGGAGCAGATCCATGAACACTGAAGCTTTCTTT.

This clone was seen a few times. This chain connects TRBV5-1 to TRBJ1-2, with D possibly matching TRBD1 (5 bases). CDR1 is SGHRS, CDR2 YFSETQ, per germline. This CDR3 has 13 residues. Between the trimmed V and J ends, which lost 4 bases and 7 bases, there was a span of 14 bases. The CDR3 region has the DNA TGCGCCAGCAGCCCCGTGGCGGGGACTGGCTACACCTTC. It is translated as CASSPVAGTGYTF.

In DNA form, the CDR3 reads TGTGCCAGCAGTTACAATTCGGAGACCCAGTACTTC. It yields the protein CASSYNSETQYF. The chain couples TRBV6-6 to TRBJ2-5; D ambiguous. Trimming removed 2 bases from V and 5 bases from J, with 6 bases in between. The CDR3 has 12 residues. Looked up from germline, CDR1 is MNHNY and CDR2 is SVGAGI (reference sequence).

J is TRBJ1-1 and V is TRBV5-1, with D unclear. V gave up 0 bases and J gave up 5 bases, with 14 bases separating them. CDR3 length: 15 residues. Germline-derived CDR1 and CDR2 are SGHRS and YFSETQ. The CDR3 DNA is TGCGCCAGCAGCTTGGACCAGGTCGGGAATACTGAAGCTTTCTTT. Translation: CASSLDQVGNTEAFF.